These T cell receptor beta chains were read from a single sample in a study of Ad26.COV2.S vaccination and SARS-CoV-2 variants. Clones were read by immunoSEQ multiplex PCR, and TCRdb kept only the in-frame ones, dropping some. The profile shows fewer than 400,000 clones, around nine tenths of them singletons. The sample consisted of peripheral blood, taken in a trial of Ad26.COV2.S vaccine versus placebo. The receptor source for this set is a person aged 18-60 years who received the Ad26.COV2.S COVID-19 vaccine or a placebo. CDR3s leave out the opening cysteine and the closing phenylalanine or tryptophan.

V: TRBV19; J: TRBJ1-3; CDR3: ASSISTSSGNTIY
V: TRBV11-2; J: TRBJ2-3; CDR3: ASSLYGSRRSDTQY
V: TRBV7-9; J: TRBJ1-1; CDR3: ASSNPPGYTEAF
V: TRBV15; J: TRBJ1-2; CDR3: ATSRDGVERNYGYT
V: TRBV11-3; J: TRBJ2-1; CDR3: ASSPSHRTSLF
V: TRBV4-1; J: TRBJ1-2; CDR3: ASSQGTPISPNYGYT
V: TRBV3-1/TRBV3-2; J: TRBJ2-3; CDR3: ASSPSGRLRTDTQY
V: TRBV6-5; J: TRBJ2-3; CDR3: ASSYSVGITDTQY
V: TRBV3-1/TRBV3-2; J: TRBJ1-2; CDR3: ASSQEDRDHWNGYT
V: TRBV7-8; J: TRBJ1-1; CDR3: ASSSRRGPLMNTEAF
V: TRBV10-3; J: TRBJ2-7; CDR3: AITGTGSSYEQY
V: TRBV28; J: TRBJ1-1; CDR3: ASLVGGSEAF
V: TRBV6-2/TRBV6-3; J: TRBJ1-2; CDR3: ASSQQGTDGYT
V: TRBV9; J: TRBJ2-2; CDR3: ASSVVGGTGELF
V: TRBV6-2/TRBV6-3; J: TRBJ2-7; CDR3: ASIPGAAYEQY
V: TRBV15; J: TRBJ2-3; CDR3: ATSRASGSTDTQY
V: TRBV5-6; J: TRBJ2-7; CDR3: ASSLGRGRQY
V: TRBV29-1; J: TRBJ2-1; CDR3: SVAGLAGYNEQF
V: TRBV21-1; J: TRBJ2-5; CDR3: ASTSSGGRGETQY
V: TRBV20-1; J: TRBJ2-5; CDR3: SASSGTVVTQY
V: TRBV2; J: TRBJ1-5; CDR3: ASSGGAGPQH
V: TRBV3-1/TRBV3-2; J: TRBJ1-1; CDR3: ASSHGDRGYTEAF
V: TRBV28; J: TRBJ1-1; CDR3: ASSPKLWAEAF
V: TRBV6-5; J: TRBJ1-4; CDR3: ASSNRGYEKLF
V: TRBV3-1/TRBV3-2; J: TRBJ1-2; CDR3: ASSQADRSSYGYT
V: TRBV4-1; J: TRBJ2-7; CDR3: ASSQDFAGRTYEQY
V: TRBV6-6; J: TRBJ2-3; CDR3: ASSRRLAGSTDTQY
V: TRBV15; J: TRBJ2-7; CDR3: ATSRDPPGGRRYEQY
V: TRBV5-5; J: TRBJ2-5; CDR3: ASSFQGLQETQY
V: TRBV5-6; J: TRBJ2-7; CDR3: ASSLGLDSSYEQY
V: TRBV27; J: TRBJ1-1; CDR3: ASSPIPGNTEAF
V: TRBV12-5; J: TRBJ2-2; CDR3: ASGLAPSDTGELF
V: TRBV12-3/TRBV12-4; J: TRBJ1-2; CDR3: ASSARGGGYT
V: TRBV30; J: TRBJ2-1; CDR3: AWKLFQFREQF
V: TRBV6-5; J: TRBJ1-2; CDR3: ASRYSGPYGYT
V: TRBV5-4; J: TRBJ2-3; CDR3: ASSPGKGPDTDTQY
V: TRBV29-1; J: TRBJ2-7; CDR3: SVPGINSYEQY
V: TRBV15; J: TRBJ2-1; CDR3: ATSRGVVERGYNEQF
V: TRBV18; J: TRBJ2-3; CDR3: ASSDSADTQY
V: TRBV28; J: TRBJ1-6; CDR3: ASTGARGSPLH
V: TRBV6-5; J: TRBJ1-2; CDR3: ASISRETGRGYT
V: TRBV7-2; J: TRBJ2-5; CDR3: ASSSRTSGRVETQY
V: TRBV4-3; J: TRBJ1-2; CDR3: ASSQDTEYGYT
V: TRBV7-8; J: TRBJ2-7; CDR3: ASSLGRTRPHYEQY
V: TRBV5-6; J: TRBJ2-7; CDR3: ASSPGALSSYEQY
V: TRBV6-9; J: TRBJ2-5; CDR3: ASSYLGWETQY
V: TRBV19; J: TRBJ2-6; CDR3: ASSARYSVSGANVLT
V: TRBV29-1; J: TRBJ1-1; CDR3: SVEGTGEAF
V: TRBV19; J: TRBJ2-6; CDR3: ASTTGGNSGANVLT
V: TRBV29-1; J: TRBJ2-2; CDR3: SVDRGNTGELF
V: TRBV30; J: TRBJ1-1; CDR3: AWSVMGGRETEAF
V: TRBV5-1; J: TRBJ2-2; CDR3: ASSLRSRQRNTGELF
V: TRBV10-3; J: TRBJ1-1; CDR3: AIRQQVTGQVMNTEAF
V: TRBV5-8; J: TRBJ1-2; CDR3: ASSQTGTITRAYGYT
V: TRBV23-1; J: TRBJ2-1; CDR3: ASSQSRGQGSYNEQF